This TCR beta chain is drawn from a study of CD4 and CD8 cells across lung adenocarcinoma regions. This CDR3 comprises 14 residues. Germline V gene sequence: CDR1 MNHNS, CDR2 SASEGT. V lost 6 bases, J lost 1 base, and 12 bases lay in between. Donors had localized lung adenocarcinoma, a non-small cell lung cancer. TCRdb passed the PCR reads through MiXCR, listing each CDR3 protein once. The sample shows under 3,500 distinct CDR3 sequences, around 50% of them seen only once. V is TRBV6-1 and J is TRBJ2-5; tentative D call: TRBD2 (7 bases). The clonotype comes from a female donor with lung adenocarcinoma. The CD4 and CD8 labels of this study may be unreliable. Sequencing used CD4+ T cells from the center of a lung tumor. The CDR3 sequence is CASRGGRSQETQYF. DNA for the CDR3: TGTGCCAGCAGGGGGGGGCGCTCCCAAGAGACCCAGTACTTC.